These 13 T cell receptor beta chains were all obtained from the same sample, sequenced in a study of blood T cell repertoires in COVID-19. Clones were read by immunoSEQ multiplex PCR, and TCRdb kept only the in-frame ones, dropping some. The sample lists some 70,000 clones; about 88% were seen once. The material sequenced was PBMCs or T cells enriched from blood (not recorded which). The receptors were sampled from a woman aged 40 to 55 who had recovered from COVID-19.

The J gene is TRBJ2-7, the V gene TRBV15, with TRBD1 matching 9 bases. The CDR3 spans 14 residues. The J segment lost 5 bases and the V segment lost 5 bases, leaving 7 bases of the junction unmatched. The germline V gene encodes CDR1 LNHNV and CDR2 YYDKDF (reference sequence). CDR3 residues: CATSDPRTGDEQYF. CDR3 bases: TGTGCCACCAGCGACCCTAGGACAGGGGACGAGCAGTACTTC.

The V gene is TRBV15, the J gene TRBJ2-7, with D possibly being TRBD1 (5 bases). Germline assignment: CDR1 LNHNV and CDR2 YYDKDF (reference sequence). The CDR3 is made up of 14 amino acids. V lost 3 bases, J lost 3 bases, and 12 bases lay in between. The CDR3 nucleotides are TGTGCCACCAGCAGTTTGCCTGACAGCTACGAGCAGTACTTC. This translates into CATSSLPDSYEQYF.

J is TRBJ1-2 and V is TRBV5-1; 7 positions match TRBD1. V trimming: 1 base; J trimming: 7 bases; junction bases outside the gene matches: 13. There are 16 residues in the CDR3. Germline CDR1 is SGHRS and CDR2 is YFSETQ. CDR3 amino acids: CASSLPLGGGAGGYTF. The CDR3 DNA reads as TGCGCCAGCAGCTTGCCCCTCGGAGGGGGCGCGGGTGGCTACACCTTC.

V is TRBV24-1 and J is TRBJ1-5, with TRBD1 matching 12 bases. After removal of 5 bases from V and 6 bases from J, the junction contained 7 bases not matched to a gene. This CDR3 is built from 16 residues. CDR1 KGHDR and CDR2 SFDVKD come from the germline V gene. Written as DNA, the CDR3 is TGTGCCACCAGTGTTCTGGGACAGGGGGCAGGTCAGCCCCAGCATTTT. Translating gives CATSVLGQGAGQPQHF.

In nucleotides, the CDR3 is TGCGCCAGCACCCTCGACAGGGGCGTAAACAATGAGCAGTTCTTC. Amino acid sequence: CASTLDRGVNNEQFF. The rearrangement uses TRBV5-1 and TRBJ2-1; 8 positions agree with TRBD1. The length of the CDR3 is 15 residues. CDR1 and CDR2 (germline): SGHRS, YFSETQ. The V and J ends lost 6 bases and 5 bases, in that order; junction bases with no gene match: 10.

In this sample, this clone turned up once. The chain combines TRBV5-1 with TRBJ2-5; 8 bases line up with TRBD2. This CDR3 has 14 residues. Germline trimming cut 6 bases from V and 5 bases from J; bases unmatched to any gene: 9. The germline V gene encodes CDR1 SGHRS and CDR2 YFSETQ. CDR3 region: CASMTPGGRETQYF. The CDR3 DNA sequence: TGCGCCAGCATGACTCCGGGGGGGCGCGAGACCCAGTACTTC.

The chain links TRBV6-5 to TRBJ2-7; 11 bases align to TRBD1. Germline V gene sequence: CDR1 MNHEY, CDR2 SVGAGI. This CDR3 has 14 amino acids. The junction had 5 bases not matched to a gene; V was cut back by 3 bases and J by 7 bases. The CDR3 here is CASSYRTGGREQYF. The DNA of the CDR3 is TGTGCCAGCAGTTATCGGACAGGGGGCAGGGAGCAGTACTTC.

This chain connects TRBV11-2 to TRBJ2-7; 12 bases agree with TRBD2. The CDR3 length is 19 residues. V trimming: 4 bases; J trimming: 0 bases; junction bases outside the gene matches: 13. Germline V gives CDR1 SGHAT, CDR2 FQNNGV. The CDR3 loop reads CASSYRLAGDRVSSYEQYF. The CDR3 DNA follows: TGTGCCAGCAGCTACCGACTAGCGGGGGACCGAGTTAGCTCCTACGAGCAGTACTTC.

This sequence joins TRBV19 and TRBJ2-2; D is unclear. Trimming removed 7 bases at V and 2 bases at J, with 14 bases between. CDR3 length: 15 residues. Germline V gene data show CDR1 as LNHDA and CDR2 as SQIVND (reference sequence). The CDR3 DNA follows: TGTGCCAGTACTGGGCCGACCAGAAACACCGGGGAGCTGTTTTTT. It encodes CASTGPTRNTGELFF.

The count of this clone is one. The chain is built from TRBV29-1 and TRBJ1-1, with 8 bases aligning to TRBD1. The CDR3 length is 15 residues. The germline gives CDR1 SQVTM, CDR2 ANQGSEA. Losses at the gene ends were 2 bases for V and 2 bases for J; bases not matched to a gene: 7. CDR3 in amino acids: CSVERTGTGNTEAFF. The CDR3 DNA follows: TGCAGCGTTGAACGGACCGGGACAGGAAACACTGAAGCTTTCTTT.

The CDR3 coding sequence is TGTGCCAGCCGAGACAGGGCTAATGAAAAACTGTTTTTT. Its translation: CASRDRANEKLFF. The chain carries TRBV3-1 (or the pseudogene TRBV3-2) and TRBJ1-4; 7 bases match TRBD1. Looked up from germline, CDR1 is LGHDT and CDR2 is YNNKEL (reference sequence). The ends lost 8 bases at V and 3 bases at J; junction bases unmatched: 3. The CDR3 loop spans 13 amino acids.

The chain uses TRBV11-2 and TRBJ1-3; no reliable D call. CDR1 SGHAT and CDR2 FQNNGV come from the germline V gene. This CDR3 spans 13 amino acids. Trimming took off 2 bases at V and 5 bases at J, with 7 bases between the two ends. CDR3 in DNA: TGTGCCAGCAGCTTATTTCATCGAAACACCATATATTTT. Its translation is CASSLFHRNTIYF.

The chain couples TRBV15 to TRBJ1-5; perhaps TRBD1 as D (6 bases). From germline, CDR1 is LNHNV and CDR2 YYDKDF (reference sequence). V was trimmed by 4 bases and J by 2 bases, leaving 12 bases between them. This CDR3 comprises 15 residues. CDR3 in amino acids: CATSTRTVGNQPQHF. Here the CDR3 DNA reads TGTGCCACCAGCACCCGGACAGTTGGCAATCAGCCCCAGCATTTT. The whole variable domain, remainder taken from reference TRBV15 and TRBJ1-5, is DAMVIQNPRYQVTQFGKPVTLSCSQTLNHNVMYWYQQKSSQAPKLLFHYYDKDFNNEADTPDNFQSRRPNTSFCFLDIRSPGLGDTAMYLCATSTRTVGNQPQHFGDGTRLSIL.